The present T cell receptor beta chain was sequenced within a study of T cell clonality in common variable immunodeficiency. Clones were read by immunoSEQ multiplex PCR, and TCRdb kept only the in-frame ones, dropping some. The sample shows tens of thousands of clones, none of them appearing just once. This clone was counted many times. Its target is not known. The CDR3 end lies 3 residues beyond the end of the read and is filled in from the germline J gene. Overall study findings and caveats: Shared TCRbeta clones were fewer between CVID subjects than controls. What drives increased CVID clonality needs T cell subpopulation sequencing. Compared with healthy controls, CVID subjects showed increased TCRbeta clonality, mostly in about a third.

From germline, CDR1 is GTSNPN and CDR2 SVGIG (reference sequence). The CDR3 sequence is 11 residues long. V lost 8 bases and J 6 bases, leaving 12 bases between the germline ends. This sequence was found in a person aged 18 to 75 in good health. The sample consisted of peripheral blood mononuclear cells. This chain joins TRBV30 and TRBJ2-3; possibly TRBD1 or TRBD2 for D (6 bases each). This CDR3 is CARERGDTQYF. CDR3 DNA (partial): TGTGCCCGGGAGAGGGGGGATACG.